The rows below give T cell receptor beta chains drawn from one sample of a study of regulatory T cells in long-lasting Graves disease. In TCRdb, the multiplex PCR reads were re-called with MiXCR into one record per CDR3 protein. Of about 470,000 distinct CDR3 sequences in the sample, about a fifth are singletons; the top ten hold less than 9%. Specimen: peripheral blood mononuclear cells (PBMCs), collected when the disease was refractory, from a patient treated with antithyroid drugs. The source of these receptors is a female donor with Graves disease. Each CDR3 is given without its conserved first and last residue.

j_gene: TRBJ2-7
v_gene: TRBV7-2
CDR3aa: ASRVQGAAYEQY

j_gene: TRBJ1-1
v_gene: TRBV12-3/TRBV12-4
CDR3aa: ASSRGGRNTEAF

j_gene: TRBJ2-7
v_gene: TRBV12-3/TRBV12-4
CDR3aa: ASTPTDSYEQY

j_gene: TRBJ2-7
v_gene: TRBV6-1
CDR3aa: ASSDYGRAYEQY

j_gene: TRBJ2-5
v_gene: TRBV6-2/TRBV6-3
CDR3aa: ASSESGYREETQY

j_gene: TRBJ2-2
v_gene: TRBV7-2
CDR3aa: ASSWAGGVNTGELF

j_gene: TRBJ2-7
v_gene: TRBV27
CDR3aa: ASSLVGTSGANYEQY

j_gene: TRBJ1-1
v_gene: TRBV15
CDR3aa: ATSRDHSPLEAF

j_gene: TRBJ1-2
v_gene: TRBV28
CDR3aa: ASSLYSRGPEYGYT

j_gene: TRBJ1-5
v_gene: TRBV5-1
CDR3aa: ASSLGPRGAGFQPQH

j_gene: TRBJ1-5
v_gene: TRBV28
CDR3aa: ASRVHSNQPQH